The sequence of this T cell receptor beta chain was determined in a study of cytomegalovirus exposure and HLA in healthy donors. J lost 4 bases, V lost 5 bases, and 17 bases had no gene match. Germline CDR1 is MGHDK and CDR2 is SYGVNS. This CDR3 has 17 amino acids. Vbeta (60) and Jbeta (13) primers were used in the PCR. The method was immunoSEQ multiplex PCR; TCRdb's version includes in-frame clones alone and lacks a portion of them. The sample lists around 150,000 clones; approximately 80% were seen once. The source material was PBMCs. This chain links TRBV25-1 with TRBJ2-7; 7 bases match TRBD2. This sequence originates from a man aged 40-49 years in good health and CMV-seronegative. CDR3 sequence: CASSPLTLKLGGYEQYF. The CDR3 bases are TGTGCCAGCAGTCCGCTAACCCTTAAGCTGGGGGGGTACGAGCAGTACTTC.